These 10 T cell receptor beta chains were all obtained from the same sample, sequenced in a study of spatial heterogeneity in lung cancer. TCRdb itself ran the 5' RACE reads through MiXCR, one entry per CDR3 protein. The sample yields about 43,000 distinct CDR3 sequences, under 25% seen once. Documented time point: blood at routine non-recurrence follow-up after resection. The source was PBMCs, collected at follow-up. Source of these receptors: a female donor with early-stage non-small cell lung cancer.

The chain combines TRBV9 with TRBJ1-2, with D possibly matching TRBD1 (6 bases). Looked up from germline, CDR1 is SGDLS and CDR2 is YYNGEE. The CDR3 has 15 residues. The V end lost 2 bases, the J end lost 2 bases, and 13 bases lay between the germline ends. In nucleotides, the CDR3 is TGTGCCAGCAGCGTTACAGGGTCGGGCAACTATGGCTACACCTTC. Translating gives CASSVTGSGNYGYTF.

The table lists this clonotype with many counts. V and J are TRBV7-9 and TRBJ1-1; D gene uncertain. V dropped 5 bases and J dropped 4 bases, with 14 bases sitting between them. The CDR3 runs 14 residues. Germline lookup yields CDR1 SEHNR and CDR2 FQNEAQ (reference sequence). CDR3 sequence: CASSPQLLGTEAFF. CDR3 DNA sequence: TGTGCCAGCAGCCCACAGCTACTGGGCACTGAAGCTTTCTTT.

The V gene is TRBV10-3, the J gene TRBJ2-3; D may be TRBD2 (5 bases). CDR1 ENHRY and CDR2 SYGVKD come from the germline V gene. V was shortened by 3 bases and J by 0 bases, with 10 bases between the two germline ends. CDR3 size: 15 residues. The CDR3 DNA follows: TGTGCCATCAGTGACCCCGAGGGTAGCACAGATACGCAGTATTTT. This encodes CAISDPEGSTDTQYF.

The V and J genes are TRBV20-1 and TRBJ1-1; 9 bases align to TRBD1. Germline V gene lookup returns CDR1 DFQATT and CDR2 SNEGSKA (reference sequence). Losses at the gene ends were 6 bases for V and 11 bases for J; bases not matched to a gene: 10. The CDR3 sequence is 12 residues long. In nucleotides, the CDR3 is TGCAGTGCCACTCTACAGGGGGCGGATGCTTTCTTT. This codes for CSATLQGADAFF.

This clonotype was counted at least ten times. The rearrangement uses TRBV7-9 and TRBJ1-1; the D is unclear. The CDR3 is 13 amino acids. V was trimmed by 3 bases and J by 7 bases, leaving 12 bases between them. The germline V gene encodes CDR1 SEHNR and CDR2 FQNEAQ (reference sequence). The CDR3 coding sequence is TGTGCCAGCAGCTTCGGGGTATTAGATGAAGCTTTCTTT. As protein: CASSFGVLDEAFF.

This chain uses TRBV28 with TRBJ1-5, with D tentatively TRBD1 (5 bases). The ends were cut back, 10 bases at V and 5 bases at J, with 15 bases in the middle. The CDR3 has 13 residues. Per the germline V gene, CDR1 is MDHEN and CDR2 is SYDVKM. CDR3 sequence reads: CAITAGAHQPQHF. In DNA, the CDR3 is TGTGCCATTACGGCCGGGGCCCATCAGCCCCAGCATTTT. The full variable domain, in which reference TRBV28 and TRBJ1-5 provide the parts outside the CDR3, is DVKVTQSSRYLVKRTGEKVFLECVQDMDHENMFWYRQDPGLGLRLIYFSYDVKMKEKGDIPEGYSVSREKKERFSLILESASTNQTSMYLCAITAGAHQPQHFGDGTRLSIL.

This chain joins TRBV2 and TRBJ2-5; D is undetermined. The CDR3 consists of 12 residues. Per the germline V gene, CDR1 is SNHLY and CDR2 is FYNNEI. Trimming took off 6 bases at V and 1 base at J, with 6 bases between the two ends. The DNA for the CDR3 is TGTGCCAGCAGGGTGGCCCAAGAGACCCAGTACTTC. Translating it yields CASRVAQETQYF. Looking up the rest from reference TRBV2 and TRBJ2-5 gives the full variable domain: EPEVTQTPSHQVTQMGQEVILRCVPISNHLYFYWYRQILGQKVEFLVSFYNNEISEKSEIFDDQFSVERPDGSNFTLKIRSTKLEDSAMYFCASRVAQETQYFGPGTRLLVL.

V is TRBV28 and J is TRBJ1-5; 7 positions agree with TRBD1. Trimming at V came to 5 bases and at J to 7 bases, leaving 8 bases not matched to a gene. CDR1 is MDHEN, CDR2 SYDVKM, per germline. This CDR3 spans 14 amino acids. The CDR3 spells CASSLTGVEQPQHF. The CDR3 nucleotides read TGTGCCAGCAGTCTCACAGGGGTGGAGCAGCCCCAGCATTTT.

The chain uses TRBV5-1 and TRBJ2-1, with D perhaps matching TRBD1 or TRBD2 (5 bases each). Germline-derived CDR1 and CDR2 are SGHRS and YFSETQ. The V end was cut by 0 bases, the J end by 3 bases, with 10 bases between. This CDR3 has 15 residues. This chain's CDR3 is CASSLAGADYNEQFF. Here the CDR3 DNA reads TGCGCCAGCAGCTTGGCCGGGGCAGACTACAATGAGCAGTTCTTC.

This clonotype came up a few times. An end of the junction differs from the germline gene, which may be a read error. J is TRBJ2-1 and V is TRBV24-1, with D uncertain. The CDR3 contains 14 residues. The germline gives CDR1 KGHDR, CDR2 SFDVKD. Here the CDR3 reads CATSEGPETWTQVF. The CDR3 coding sequence is TGTGCCACCAGTGAAGGACCTGAGACGTGGACCCAGGTCTTC.